The clone carrying this T cell receptor beta chain occurred many times. Each person with ophthalmopathy scored at least 3 on the Clinical Activity Score, reached NOSPECS grade 4 or higher, and had been ill under 3 months. Those patients with uncontrolled infection, other autoimmune disease, pregnancy or lactation were excluded. Each diagnosis was grounded in clinical symptoms, serum thyroxine and TRAb, thyroid ultrasound, and orbital computed tomography. The investigators amplified TCR beta CDR3 regions from RNA transcripts. Initially, a first-round RT-PCR of the TCR CDR3 employed the HTBI primer set. TCRdb re-called the multiplex PCR reads through MiXCR, storing one row per CDR3 protein. The data show about 610,000 distinct CDR3 sequences, about a sixth seen once. The length of the CDR3 is 14 residues. V lost 4 bases to trimming and J lost 1 base, with 10 bases between them. Germline V CDR1 and CDR2: MDHEN, SYDVKM.

This sample was taken from a study of T cells in Graves' hyperthyroidism and ophthalmopathy. In the study overall: Once the initial diagnosis was made, peripheral blood was obtained before any treatment.

This rearrangement joins TRBV28 to TRBJ2-5, with D perhaps matching TRBD1 (6 bases). The sequence came from a woman between 35 and 50 years old with Graves' ophthalmopathy. Sequencing used blood. CDR3 bases: TGTGCCAGCAGTTCAGGACAGATCCAAGAGACCCAGTACTTC. Translating gives CASSSGQIQETQYF.